The 18 T cell receptor beta chains presented below share a single source sample, sequenced in a study of blood T cell repertoires in COVID-19. Sequencing used immunoSEQ multiplex PCR; TCRdb keeps in-frame clones, though not all of them. The sample consists of fewer than 60,000 clones, roughly four fifths of them appearing once. Sequencing input: peripheral blood. The receptors originated from a man in his 60s with COVID-19, enrolled during active disease.

CDR3: CASTPGLAAYEQYF. The CDR3 DNA sequence: TGTGCCAGCACCCCCGGACTAGCGGCCTACGAGCAGTACTTC. The chain links TRBV7-8 to TRBJ2-7, with 10 bases that match TRBD2. The CDR3 has 14 amino acids. Germline CDR1 SGHVS, CDR2 FQNEAQ. J gave up 2 bases and V 7 bases, and 5 bases lay outside the gene matches.

This clone was seen only once. The V gene is TRBV27, the J gene TRBJ2-3; maybe TRBD2 (6 bases). Germline assignment: CDR1 MNHEY and CDR2 SMNVEV (reference sequence). This CDR3 contains 16 residues. V lost 2 bases and J 0 bases, leaving 12 bases between the germline ends. The CDR3 nucleotides are TGTGCCAGCAGTTTAGGTCTAGCGACTAGCACAGATACGCAGTATTTT. Its protein is CASSLGLATSTDTQYF.

The chain links TRBV27 to TRBJ2-7; 8 nucleotides align to TRBD1. The J segment lost 5 bases and the V segment lost 6 bases, leaving 12 bases of the junction unmatched. CDR1 is MNHEY, CDR2 SMNVEV, per germline (reference sequence). This CDR3 has 15 residues. CDR3 coding DNA: TGTGCCAGCAGGCCTCCGGGACAGGTCGTCCACGAGCAGTACTTC. Its translation is CASRPPGQVVHEQYF.

The chain has TRBV19 and TRBJ1-2, with 7 positions matching TRBD1. Germline CDR1 is LNHDA and CDR2 is SQIVND (reference sequence). V was pared by 10 bases and J by 5 bases, with 10 bases of the junction left unmatched. The CDR3 runs to 13 residues. The CDR3, as DNA: TGTGCCACCCTGGGCAGGGGGAGTTATGGCTACACCTTC. It codes for CATLGRGSYGYTF.

This clone is a singleton in its sample. This sequence joins TRBV3-1 (or the pseudogene TRBV3-2) and TRBJ1-5; TRBD1 is a possible D gene (6 bases). The V end was cut by 8 bases, the J end by 5 bases, with 16 bases between. Germline assignment: CDR1 LGHDT and CDR2 YNNKEL (reference sequence). There are 14 residues in the CDR3. CDR3 region: CASADQGSYQPQHF. DNA for the CDR3: TGTGCCAGCGCTGATCAGGGGAGTTATCAGCCCCAGCATTTT.

CDR3 sequence: CATSRDLADPTNEKLFF. CDR3 DNA: TGTGCCACCAGCAGAGATCTAGCGGACCCTACTAATGAAAAACTGTTTTTT. The chain recombines TRBV15 with TRBJ1-4; D call uncertain. The germline V gene has CDR1 LNHNV and CDR2 YYDKDF (reference sequence). This CDR3 region has 17 residues. Trimming removed 0 bases from V and 2 bases from J, with 13 bases in between.

The rearrangement links TRBV2 to TRBJ1-2, with unresolved D. Germline CDR1 SNHLY, CDR2 FYNNEI. The CDR3 contains 16 residues. Trimming stripped 5 bases from V and 3 bases from J, with 19 bases between. CDR3 protein: CASSSIPVEFDYGYTF. The CDR3 DNA reads TGTGCCAGCAGTTCTATCCCGGTGGAGTTCGACTATGGCTACACCTTC.

This chain joins TRBV7-8 and TRBJ1-2, with D unresolved. The V gene lost 1 base and the J gene lost 2 bases, with 8 bases spanning the gap. The CDR3 totals 14 residues. Germline V gene data show CDR1 as SGHVS and CDR2 as FQNEAQ. The CDR3 spells CASSLGDKNYGYTF. DNA of the CDR3: TGTGCCAGCAGCTTAGGTGACAAGAACTATGGCTACACCTTC. The complete variable domain, with remaining parts taken from reference TRBV7-8 and TRBJ1-2, reads GAGVSQSPRYKVAKRGQDVALRCDPISGHVSLFWYQQALGQGPEFLTYFQNEAQLDKSGLPSDRFFAERPEGSVSTLKIQRTQQEDSAVYLCASSLGDKNYGYTFGSGTRLTVV.

V usage is TRBV5-5 and J usage is TRBJ1-4; no definite D call. V dropped 0 bases and J dropped 13 bases, with 13 bases sitting between them. The germline CDR1 and CDR2 sequences are SGHKS and YYEKEE (reference sequence). The CDR3 sequence is 13 residues long. CDR3 in amino acids: CASSLESPSALFF. The CDR3, as DNA: TGTGCCAGCAGCTTGGAGAGTCCGAGTGCACTGTTTTTT.

V gene TRBV27 combines with J gene TRBJ2-3, with a weak D call TRBD1 (6 bases). In germline, CDR1 is MNHEY, CDR2 SMNVEV (reference sequence). The CDR3 contains 15 residues. Deletions cut 2 bases from V and 0 bases from J, with 9 bases between. CDR3 sequence reads: CASSLGQTSTDTQYF. CDR3 coding DNA: TGTGCCAGCAGTTTAGGACAGACTAGCACAGATACGCAGTATTTT.

The rearrangement joins TRBV7-2 to TRBJ2-5; possible D gene TRBD2, 5 bases. Looked up from germline, CDR1 is SGHTA and CDR2 is FQGNSA. Between the trimmed V and J ends, which lost 5 bases and 5 bases, there was a span of 12 bases. The CDR3 totals 13 residues. CDR3 bases: TGTGCCAGCAGCCGAGGGATTTTGGAGACCCAGTACTTC. Translation: CASSRGILETQYF.

Here the CDR3 reads CASTRSQVSYEQYF. The CDR3 DNA sequence: TGTGCCAGCACACGATCACAGGTCTCCTACGAGCAGTACTTC. The rearrangement links TRBV5-6 to TRBJ2-7; D may be TRBD1 (5 bases). This CDR3 contains 14 residues. V gave up 6 bases and J gave up 0 bases, with 13 bases separating them. Per germline, CDR1 SGHDT and CDR2 YYEEEE.

The chain is built from TRBV29-1 and TRBJ1-1; TRBD1 agrees at 8 bases. CDR1 is SQVTM and CDR2 is ANQGSEA in the germline V gene. Losses at the gene ends were 3 bases for V and 1 base for J; bases not matched to a gene: 1. The CDR3 sequence is 13 residues long. As DNA, the CDR3 is TGCAGCGTTGATGGGACAGGGAACACTGAAGCTTTCTTT. As protein: CSVDGTGNTEAFF.

This chain joins TRBV19 and TRBJ2-7; D gene ambiguous. The CDR3 is 17 amino acids. Germline V gene data show CDR1 as LNHDA and CDR2 as SQIVND (reference sequence). Trimming took 5 bases from V and 2 from J, leaving 22 bases between them. The CDR3 reads CASSSGSGWARAYEQYF. DNA of the CDR3: TGTGCCAGTAGTTCTGGGTCTGGGTGGGCCAGAGCCTACGAGCAGTACTTC.

This clone came up once. V is TRBV12-3 or TRBV12-4 and J is TRBJ2-3; maybe TRBD2 (5 bases). This CDR3 has 13 residues. V gave up 1 base and J gave up 5 bases, with 7 bases separating them. The CDR3 loop is CASSLGEKDTQYF. The CDR3 bases are TGTGCCAGCAGTTTAGGGGAGAAAGATACGCAGTATTTT.

This clone showed up just a few times. The rearrangement uses TRBV18 and TRBJ1-2; TRBD1 agrees at 7 bases. The length of the CDR3 is 13 residues. The germline gives CDR1 KGHSH, CDR2 LQKENI. Trimming at V came to 3 bases and at J to 2 bases, leaving 0 bases not matched to a gene. The CDR3 region has the DNA TGTGCCAGCTCACCGGACAGGAACTATGGCTACACCTTC. This codes for CASSPDRNYGYTF.

The rearrangement joins TRBV9 to TRBJ2-2, with TRBD2 identical over 7 bases. After removal of 1 base from V and 5 bases from J, the junction contained 5 bases not matched to a gene. The CDR3 has 15 amino acids. Germline loops: CDR1 SGDLS, CDR2 YYNGEE. CDR3 protein: CASSVRGEGTGELFF. The CDR3 DNA sequence: TGTGCCAGCAGCGTAAGAGGGGAGGGGACCGGGGAGCTGTTTTTT.

This clone occurred a few times. The chain carries TRBV19 and TRBJ1-2; unclear D gene. Per germline, CDR1 LNHDA and CDR2 SQIVND (reference sequence). The germline V and J ends were trimmed by 1 base and 3 bases, with 9 bases remaining between them. This CDR3 comprises 14 residues. CDR3 nucleotides: TGTGCCAGTAGTATAGTCGTGGCGGACTATGGCTACACCTTC. Translation gives CASSIVVADYGYTF.